This T cell receptor beta chain was recorded in a study of T cell responses to AZD1222 COVID-19 vaccine (dated by TCRdb to about 2021). Regarding the research as a whole: A total of about 240 trial participants underwent TCR sequencing, of whom some 210 received two doses of AZD1222 and around 25 received two doses of the MenACWY control vaccine. Enrollment into the trials was organized by age into subgroups of 18-55, 56-69 and 70-plus years, and those subgroups contained approximately 150, 30 and 60 TCR-sequenced participants, respectively.

The label giving this sample's time point can be read as: about 28 days (+/-7) after the second vaccine dose. The treatment or condition label, as the study defines it: meningococcal conjugate vaccine given as trial control. Vaccinee samples were obtained from the UK trials COV001 and COV002, which included a single-blind randomized controlled phase 2/3 trial of AZD1222 (ChAdOx1 nCoV-19) in healthy adults. For TCRbeta chain sequencing, PBMC samples were collected from trial participants at day 0 and at day 28 after the second dose. Results the study describes overall, beyond this receptor: Most participants were white British and females outnumbered males, and the authors suggested that clonal diversity may have been underestimated. The whole spike protein was spanned by vaccine-associated CD4 TCRs, and dominant responses were seen in regions 160-218 and 743-854. Epitopes outside the regions mutated in the B.1.351 and B.1.1.7 variants were reportedly recognized by nearly half of the unique spike-specific TCRs. Because no day 14 peak-response samples were available, repertoires were characterized only after the peak T cell response. In the small 56-69-year group, the increase in depth fell short of significance, most likely because of low power. Conclusions about previously exposed vaccinees are limited, since just six AZD1222 recipients were seropositive for SARS-CoV-2 at baseline. After two AZD1222 doses, both the breadth and the depth of spike-specific TCRs were significantly higher than at day 0 and than in MenACWY recipients.

V is pared back by 5 bases and J by 2 bases, with 8 bases lying between the germline termini. CDR1 GTSNPN and CDR2 SVGIG are derived from the germline V gene (reference sequence). Including the terminal cysteine and phenylalanine, the CDR3 comprises 12 residues. Just CDR3 DNA is preserved here, 36 bases in frame from base 1. The CDR3 regions of human TCRbeta chains were analyzed by immunosequencing. In the source study's methods: TCRs in the repertoires were matched against a reference library of SARS-CoV-2-specific TCRs that had been generated with the MIRA antigen-specificity platform. Breadth was defined as the fraction of unique TCRs that were SARS-CoV-2-associated, and depth was defined as the fraction of total T cells that were SARS-CoV-2-associated. Using the MIRA data, each spike-specific TCR was assigned both to the spike region to which the TCR was reactive and to a CD4 or CD8 class. Log10-transformed breadth and depth values were compared by one-way ANOVA with Sidak's multiple comparisons tests. Entries here come from immuneACCESS through TCRdb and include only in-frame sequences with V and J called. Some clones fail to appear in such tables; in the studies checked, an unresolved V gene covers under half of the shortfall, and the cause of the remainder is unknown. That table furnishes V, J and clone size, whereas the DNA furnished D and trimming. The sample table records roughly 180,000 clones; over 85% of these occur just once. The ten biggest clones cover about 1% of the sample.

This clone was counted a single time. Its antigen is currently not known. Per-base quality was not reported, and no clone a single base away is much larger than it. This TCR came from an adult who received the MenACWY meningococcal vaccine as a control. Specimen: peripheral blood, collected 28 days after the second dose of the MenACWY control vaccine. The receptor chain draws on TRBV30 and TRBJ2-3, and TRBD2 may be the D gene, going by 5 matching bases. The bases are TGTGCCTGGGAACGGGACACAGATACGCAGTATTTT. It encodes CAWERDTDTQYF. The variable domain in full, with residues beyond the CDR3 obtained from the reference TRBV30 and TRBJ2-3 genes, is SQTIHQWPATLVQPVGSPLSLECTVEGTSNPNLYWYRQAAGRGLQLLFYSVGIGQISSEVPQNLSASRPQDRQFILSSKKLLLSDSGFYLCAWERDTDTQYFGPGTRLTVL.